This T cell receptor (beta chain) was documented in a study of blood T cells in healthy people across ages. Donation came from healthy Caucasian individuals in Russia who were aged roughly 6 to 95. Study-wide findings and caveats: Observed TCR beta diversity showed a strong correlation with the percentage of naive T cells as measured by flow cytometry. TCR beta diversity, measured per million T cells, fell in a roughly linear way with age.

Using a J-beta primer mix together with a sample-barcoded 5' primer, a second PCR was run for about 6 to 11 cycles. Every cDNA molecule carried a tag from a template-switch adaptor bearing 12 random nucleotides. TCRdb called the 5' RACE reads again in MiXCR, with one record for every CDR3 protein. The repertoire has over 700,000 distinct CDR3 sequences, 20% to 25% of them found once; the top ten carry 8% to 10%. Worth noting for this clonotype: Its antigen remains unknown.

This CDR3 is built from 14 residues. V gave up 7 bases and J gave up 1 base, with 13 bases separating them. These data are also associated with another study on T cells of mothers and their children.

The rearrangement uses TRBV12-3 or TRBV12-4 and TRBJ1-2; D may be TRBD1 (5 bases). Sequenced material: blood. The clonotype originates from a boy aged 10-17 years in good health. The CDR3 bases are TGTGCCAGCACCGAACGGGGGGTTAACTATGGCTACACCTTC. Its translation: CASTERGVNYGYTF.